These 15 T cell receptor beta chains were sequenced from one sample in a study of blood T cell repertoires in COVID-19. Sequenced by immunoSEQ multiplex PCR; TCRdb stores in-frame clones only, minus some. Of hundreds of thousands of clones in the sample, approximately 86% are singletons; the top ten hold just over 7%. The sequenced material came from peripheral blood. The origin of the receptors is a woman aged 55-70 years with COVID-19, enrolled during active disease.

The rearrangement joins TRBV2 to TRBJ2-7, with D perhaps matching TRBD2 (7 bases). The CDR3 totals 14 residues. Germline V gene data show CDR1 as SNHLY and CDR2 as FYNNEI. V dropped 7 bases and J dropped 1 base, with 14 bases sitting between them. The CDR3 is CASNGGAGSYEQYF. The DNA of the CDR3 is TGTGCCAGCAATGGGGGGGCCGGGTCCTACGAGCAGTACTTC.

This clone was recorded once. The chain is built from TRBV6-2 or TRBV6-3 and TRBJ2-1, with TRBD2 matching 11 bases. V lost 2 bases, J lost 6 bases, and 6 bases stayed unmatched. Germline CDR1 and CDR2: MNHEY and SVGEGT. The CDR3 is 16 amino acids. For the CDR3, the DNA is TGTGCCAGCAGTTACCCTTTAGCGGGGGGGCGCAATGAGCAGTTCTTC. Translated: CASSYPLAGGRNEQFF.

This clone has more than one count but fewer than ten. The chain recombines TRBV19 with TRBJ1-1; 7 bases line up with TRBD1. V gave up 6 bases and J gave up 5 bases; unmatched junction bases: 18. There are 17 residues in the CDR3. Germline V lookup: CDR1 LNHDA, CDR2 SQIVND (reference sequence). CDR3 sequence reads: CASSFEGLQGLGTEAFF. The CDR3 nucleotides are TGTGCCAGTAGCTTCGAGGGGTTACAGGGGTTGGGGACTGAAGCTTTCTTT.

This chain uses TRBV27 with TRBJ2-3, with a weak D call TRBD1 (5 bases). The CDR3 is 14 amino acids. V was clipped by 5 bases and J by 0 bases, with 9 bases between them. CDR1 and CDR2 (germline): MNHEY, SMNVEV (reference sequence). This CDR3 reads CASSRQTSTDTQYF. The CDR3 bases are TGTGCCAGCAGTCGACAGACTAGCACAGATACGCAGTATTTT.

This chain connects TRBV7-3 to TRBJ2-7, with 7 nucleotides matching TRBD1. The CDR3 has 14 amino acids. Per the germline V gene, CDR1 is SGHTA and CDR2 is FQGTGA. The V and J ends lost 1 base and 4 bases, in that order; junction bases with no gene match: 4. The CDR3 DNA reads TGTGCCAGCAGCTTAAACGGCAGGGGGTACGAGCAGTACTTC. Translating it yields CASSLNGRGYEQYF.

This clone was detected a few times. The chain combines TRBV15 with TRBJ1-2; tentative D call: TRBD1 (6 bases). This CDR3 spans 12 amino acids. The V gene lost 5 bases and the J gene lost 8 bases, with 12 bases spanning the gap. Germline V gene lookup returns CDR1 LNHNV and CDR2 YYDKDF (reference sequence). The CDR3, as DNA: TGTGCCACCAGCTACACCGGGACAGGCTACACCTTC. It translates to CATSYTGTGYTF.

The rearrangement links TRBV7-6 to TRBJ2-2, with D perhaps matching TRBD1 (5 bases). Trimming stripped 0 bases from V and 1 base from J, with 15 bases between. Germline V gene data show CDR1 as SGHVS and CDR2 as FNYEAQ. The CDR3 is 18 residues long. In nucleotides, the CDR3 is TGTGCCAGCAGCTTAGCCCTTGGTGGACAACTGAACACCGGGGAGCTGTTTTTT. Protein sequence: CASSLALGGQLNTGELFF.

DNA of the CDR3: TGTGCCAGTCAGCGGGGTCAGGGGACCTACGAGCAGTACTTC. Encoded protein: CASQRGQGTYEQYF. V is TRBV6-5 and J is TRBJ2-7, with TRBD2 as a possible D gene (7 bases). Germline V gene sequence: CDR1 MNHEY, CDR2 SVGAGI. Deletions cut 9 bases from V and 2 bases from J, with 17 bases between. CDR3 length: 14 amino acids.

This clone has a single count. The chain recombines TRBV9 with TRBJ2-5; 13 positions agree with TRBD2. The V segment lost 5 bases and the J segment 5 bases; nucleotides outside the gene matches: 9. The CDR3 totals 16 residues. Germline V lookup: CDR1 SGDLS, CDR2 YYNGEE. The chain's CDR3 is CASSQGGLAGHETQYF. The CDR3 nucleotides read TGTGCCAGCAGTCAAGGGGGACTAGCGGGGCACGAGACCCAGTACTTC. Combining the CDR3 with reference TRBV9 and TRBJ2-5 gives the whole variable domain DSGVTQTPKHLITATGQRVTLRCSPRSGDLSVYWYQQSLDQGLQFLIQYYNGEERAKGNILERFSAQQFPDLHSELNLSSLELGDSALYFCASSQGGLAGHETQYFGPGTRLLVL.

CDR3 region: CASSSIRDLGGNSPLHF. The CDR3 nucleotides read TGTGCCAGCAGCTCGATCCGGGACCTGGGGGGTAATTCACCCCTCCACTTT. The genes are TRBV27 and TRBJ1-6, with TRBD1 as a possible D gene (5 bases). CDR1 MNHEY and CDR2 SMNVEV come from the germline V gene (reference sequence). CDR3 length: 17 residues. V was shortened by 6 bases and J by 6 bases, with 21 bases between the two germline ends.

This sequence joins TRBV30 and TRBJ1-5; D is uncertain. This CDR3 comprises 13 residues. The V end lost 4 bases, the J end lost 3 bases, and 10 bases lay between the germline ends. The germline gives CDR1 GTSNPN, CDR2 SVGIG (reference sequence). The CDR3 loop reads CAWTTGSNQPQHF. The CDR3 nucleotides read TGTGCCTGGACCACTGGTTCCAATCAGCCCCAGCATTTT.

J is TRBJ2-3 and V is TRBV9; D might be TRBD1 (6 bases). Trimming stripped 4 bases from V and 5 bases from J, with 14 bases between. Germline V lookup: CDR1 SGDLS, CDR2 YYNGEE. The CDR3 is 14 amino acids. CDR3 loop: CASSPRTDGDTQYF. For the CDR3, the DNA is TGTGCCAGCAGCCCTCGGACAGACGGAGATACGCAGTATTTT.

The genes are TRBV4-1 and TRBJ1-3, with D possibly TRBD1 on 5 matching bases. The CDR3 loop spans 18 amino acids. Deletions cut 1 base from V and 1 base from J, with 17 bases between. Germline-derived CDR1 and CDR2 are MGHRA and YSYEKL. The CDR3 nucleotides read TGCGCCAGCAGCCAAGGACTGGCGGGGGTTGGATCTGGAAACACCATATATTTT. It yields the protein CASSQGLAGVGSGNTIYF.

The chain couples TRBV10-2 to TRBJ2-5, with D perhaps matching TRBD1 (6 bases). Trimming took off 10 bases at V and 0 bases at J, with 15 bases between the two ends. Germline loops: CDR1 WSHSY, CDR2 SAAADI. This CDR3 is 14 amino acids long. The CDR3 here is CATQGPEYQETQYF. CDR3 in DNA: TGCGCCACCCAGGGGCCCGAGTACCAAGAGACCCAGTACTTC.

The J gene is TRBJ2-7, the V gene TRBV6-5, with a possible D match to TRBD1 (5 bases). CDR3 length: 15 residues. CDR1 and CDR2 (germline): MNHEY, SVGAGI. V was cut by 6 bases and J by 4 bases, with 19 bases left in between. CDR3 in DNA: TGTGCCAGCAGACAAAGATTTGACAGCGAGTACGAGCAGTACTTC. It specifies CASRQRFDSEYEQYF.